The rows below give T cell receptor beta chains drawn from one sample of a study of cytomegalovirus exposure and HLA in healthy donors. The assay was immunoSEQ multiplex PCR, and TCRdb's table has in-frame clones only and misses some. The sample consists of around 150,000 clones, around 80% of them appearing once. Sequenced: PBMCs. These receptor sequences come from a woman aged 18-29 years in good health and CMV-seronegative. The CDR3 runs from the conserved cysteine through the conserved F or W. A D gene is named only where the DNA matches it firmly. Clone sizes are given selectively: once, few, many, or a class where the clone is expanded.

clone size: .; D gene: .; V gene: TRBV5-1; CDR3 length: 13; J gene: TRBJ1-6; CDR3 DNA: TGCGCCAGCAGCGCACACCTTAATTCACCCCTCCACTTT; CDR3 protein: CASSAHLNSPLHF
clone size: .; D gene: .; V gene: TRBV7-2; CDR3 length: 18; J gene: TRBJ2-3; CDR3 DNA: TGTGCCAGCAGCCTCCGGAGAGGGGGGGGGCTAAGGACAGATACGCAGTATTTT; CDR3 protein: CASSLRRGGGLRTDTQYF
clone size: once; D gene: TRBD2; V gene: TRBV7-2; CDR3 length: 16; J gene: TRBJ2-1; CDR3 DNA: TGTGCCAGCAGCAGAGTAGCGGGTCTACCCTACAATGAGCAGTTCTTC; CDR3 protein: CASSRVAGLPYNEQFF
clone size: .; D gene: TRBD1; V gene: TRBV5-1; CDR3 length: 12; J gene: TRBJ2-7; CDR3 DNA: TGCGCCAGCAGTCGACAGGGGGTCGAGCAGTACTTC; CDR3 protein: CASSRQGVEQYF
clone size: .; D gene: .; V gene: TRBV5-4; CDR3 length: 15; J gene: TRBJ2-1; CDR3 DNA: TGTGCCAGCAGCTTAGGGGGACGGGGGGACAATGAGCAGTTCTTC; CDR3 protein: CASSLGGRGDNEQFF
clone size: .; D gene: TRBD2; V gene: TRBV7-9; CDR3 length: 16; J gene: TRBJ2-3; CDR3 DNA: TGTTCCAGCAGCCTTTTAGCGGGGTCTCCCTCCGATACGCAGTATTTT; CDR3 protein: CSSSLLAGSPSDTQYF
clone size: .; D gene: .; V gene: TRBV28; CDR3 length: 16; J gene: TRBJ2-3; CDR3 DNA: TGTGCCAGCAGTGGGGAAACAGGGTTGGTGACAGATACGCAGTATTTT; CDR3 protein: CASSGETGLVTDTQYF
clone size: .; D gene: TRBD1; V gene: TRBV28; CDR3 length: 14; J gene: TRBJ1-1; CDR3 DNA: TGTGCCAGCAGTACAGGGGGCCTGGGCACTGAAGCTTTCTTT; CDR3 protein: CASSTGGLGTEAFF
clone size: .; D gene: .; V gene: TRBV11-3; CDR3 length: 11; J gene: TRBJ2-5; CDR3 DNA: TGTGCCAGCAGCTTAGCGGAGACCCAGTACTTC; CDR3 protein: CASSLAETQYF
clone size: few; D gene: .; V gene: TRBV5-1; CDR3 length: 14; J gene: TRBJ1-1; CDR3 DNA: TGCGCCAGCAGCACTGGACAGCGGAACACTGAAGCTTTCTTT; CDR3 protein: CASSTGQRNTEAFF
clone size: .; D gene: .; V gene: TRBV6-1; CDR3 length: 15; J gene: TRBJ1-1; CDR3 DNA: TGTGCCAGCAGTGAAGCGCAGGGTATTCGAACTGAAGCTTTCTTT; CDR3 protein: CASSEAQGIRTEAFF
clone size: .; D gene: .; V gene: TRBV29-1; CDR3 length: 19; J gene: TRBJ1-3; CDR3 DNA: TGCAGCGCACTCTTGGACTTACCGGGCCTTACCGACTCTGGAAACACCATATATTTT; CDR3 protein: CSALLDLPGLTDSGNTIYF
clone size: .; D gene: .; V gene: TRBV28; CDR3 length: 16; J gene: TRBJ2-6; CDR3 DNA: TGTGCCAGCAGTTTCCAGACGGGAGCTGGGGCCAACGGCCTGACTTTC; CDR3 protein: CASSFQTGAGANGLTF
clone size: once; D gene: .; V gene: TRBV28; CDR3 length: 13; J gene: TRBJ1-1; CDR3 DNA: TGTGCCAGTGGGGGGTTAGTAAACACTGAAGCTTTCTTT; CDR3 protein: CASGGLVNTEAFF
clone size: .; D gene: .; V gene: TRBV6-5; CDR3 length: 13; J gene: TRBJ1-1; CDR3 DNA: TGTGCCAGCAGAATACAGGGGAACACTGAAGCTTTCTTT; CDR3 protein: CASRIQGNTEAFF
clone size: .; D gene: .; V gene: TRBV29-1; CDR3 length: 13; J gene: TRBJ1-2; CDR3 DNA: TGCAGCGCTGCGGTCTCACTGACGTACGACTACACCTTC; CDR3 protein: CSAAVSLTYDYTF
clone size: .; D gene: TRBD1; V gene: TRBV6-1; CDR3 length: 14; J gene: TRBJ1-2; CDR3 DNA: TGTGCCAGCAATCCGACAGGGCTTAACTATGGCTACACCTTC; CDR3 protein: CASNPTGLNYGYTF
clone size: .; D gene: TRBD1; V gene: TRBV6-1; CDR3 length: 17; J gene: TRBJ1-6; CDR3 DNA: TGTGCCAGCAGTGAGCGCCCGACAGGGGGCAGTGGGTCACCCCTCCACTTT; CDR3 protein: CASSERPTGGSGSPLHF
clone size: .; D gene: .; V gene: TRBV5-5; CDR3 length: 13; J gene: TRBJ2-5; CDR3 DNA: TGTGCCAGCAGCTTGGCGCGGTGGGAGACCCAGTACTTC; CDR3 protein: CASSLARWETQYF
clone size: .; D gene: TRBD1; V gene: TRBV11-1; CDR3 length: 15; J gene: TRBJ2-7; CDR3 DNA: TGTGCCAGCAGCCTAGCGGGGACAGGGGGCTACGAGCAGTACTTC; CDR3 protein: CASSLAGTGGYEQYF
clone size: .; D gene: .; V gene: TRBV13; CDR3 length: 18; J gene: TRBJ2-5; CDR3 DNA: TGTGCCAGCAGCTTATCCGACGTTGGGCAGGCTCTTCAAGAGACCCAGTACTTC; CDR3 protein: CASSLSDVGQALQETQYF
clone size: .; D gene: .; V gene: TRBV10-2; CDR3 length: 13; J gene: TRBJ2-1; CDR3 DNA: TGCGCCAGCAGTGCCCTCGAAGCCAATGAGCAGTTCTTC; CDR3 protein: CASSALEANEQFF
clone size: .; D gene: .; V gene: TRBV5-6; CDR3 length: 13; J gene: TRBJ1-1; CDR3 DNA: TGTGCCAGCAGCTCGACTTTGAACACTGAAGCTTTCTTT; CDR3 protein: CASSSTLNTEAFF
clone size: .; D gene: TRBD1; V gene: TRBV19; CDR3 length: 13; J gene: TRBJ1-2; CDR3 DNA: TGTGCCAGTAGTATAGTCCAGGGGGCTGGCTACACCTTC; CDR3 protein: CASSIVQGAGYTF
clone size: .; D gene: TRBD2; V gene: TRBV6-6; CDR3 length: 15; J gene: TRBJ2-3; CDR3 DNA: TGTGCCAGCAGATCGACTAGCGGGGCCACAGATACGCAGTATTTT; CDR3 protein: CASRSTSGATDTQYF
clone size: .; D gene: TRBD1; V gene: TRBV7-2; CDR3 length: 16; J gene: TRBJ1-2; CDR3 DNA: TGTGCCAGCAGCTTAGTACCGGGGACAGGGTCCTATGGCTACACCTTC; CDR3 protein: CASSLVPGTGSYGYTF
clone size: .; D gene: TRBD1; V gene: TRBV9; CDR3 length: 13; J gene: TRBJ1-2; CDR3 DNA: TGTGCCAGCAGCTCCGGACAGGGGTATGGCTACACCTTC; CDR3 protein: CASSSGQGYGYTF
clone size: .; D gene: .; V gene: TRBV11-2; CDR3 length: 13; J gene: TRBJ2-7; CDR3 DNA: TGTGCCAGCAGCGCTGCTAGCGCCTACGAGCAGTACTTC; CDR3 protein: CASSAASAYEQYF
clone size: .; D gene: TRBD2; V gene: TRBV2; CDR3 length: 15; J gene: TRBJ2-5; CDR3 DNA: TGTGCCAGCAGTGGGGTTAGCGGGGGCAAAGAGACCCAGTACTTC; CDR3 protein: CASSGVSGGKETQYF
clone size: .; D gene: .; V gene: TRBV5-6; CDR3 length: 12; J gene: TRBJ1-2; CDR3 DNA: TGTGCCAGCAGCTTGGACATAACGGGCTACACCTTC; CDR3 protein: CASSLDITGYTF
clone size: .; D gene: .; V gene: TRBV28; CDR3 length: 12; J gene: TRBJ2-7; CDR3 DNA: TGTGCCAGCAGTTTAGGAGTATACGAGCAGTACTTC; CDR3 protein: CASSLGVYEQYF
clone size: .; D gene: TRBD2; V gene: TRBV5-1; CDR3 length: 17; J gene: TRBJ2-3; CDR3 DNA: TGCGCCAGCTCCTCGAAGGGGCTAGCGGGGGGGGAAGATACGCAGTATTTT; CDR3 protein: CASSSKGLAGGEDTQYF
clone size: .; D gene: TRBD1; V gene: TRBV19; CDR3 length: 11; J gene: TRBJ1-2; CDR3 DNA: TGTGCCATCGGACAGGGGCGCGGCTACACCTTC; CDR3 protein: CAIGQGRGYTF
clone size: once; D gene: .; V gene: TRBV19; CDR3 length: 15; J gene: TRBJ2-7; CDR3 DNA: TGTGCCAGTAGTATAGCAGCTGGGAGCTCCTACGAGCAGTACTTC; CDR3 protein: CASSIAAGSSYEQYF
clone size: .; D gene: .; V gene: TRBV6-5; CDR3 length: 14; J gene: TRBJ1-1; CDR3 DNA: TGTGCCAGCAGTTACACTCAGGTCAACACTGAAGCTTTCTTT; CDR3 protein: CASSYTQVNTEAFF
clone size: .; D gene: .; V gene: TRBV10-3; CDR3 length: 13; J gene: TRBJ2-7; CDR3 DNA: TGTGCCATCAATGACAATCAATCCTACGAGCAGTACTTC; CDR3 protein: CAINDNQSYEQYF
clone size: .; D gene: .; V gene: TRBV5-8; CDR3 length: 18; J gene: TRBJ2-6; CDR3 DNA: TGTGCCAGCAGCTTGGATAGGCGGCCCGGGTCTGGGGCCAACGTCCTGACTTTC; CDR3 protein: CASSLDRRPGSGANVLTF
clone size: .; D gene: TRBD1; V gene: TRBV4-1; CDR3 length: 14; J gene: TRBJ2-5; CDR3 DNA: TGCGCCAGCAGCCGAGGACAGGAGCAAGAGACCCAGTACTTC; CDR3 protein: CASSRGQEQETQYF
clone size: .; D gene: TRBD2; V gene: TRBV7-9; CDR3 length: 16; J gene: TRBJ2-7; CDR3 DNA: TGTGCCAGCAGCTCCGGGAGTAGCGGGGGATCTTACGAGCAGTACTTC; CDR3 protein: CASSSGSSGGSYEQYF
clone size: .; D gene: .; V gene: TRBV14; CDR3 length: 15; J gene: TRBJ1-2; CDR3 DNA: TGTGCCAGCAGCGGAGGACGCGGCAGGGGATCGGGCTACACCTTC; CDR3 protein: CASSGGRGRGSGYTF
clone size: .; D gene: TRBD1; V gene: TRBV6-4; CDR3 length: 14; J gene: TRBJ2-7; CDR3 DNA: TGTGCCAGCAGTCGGGACAGGGGGAACTACGAGCAGTACTTC; CDR3 protein: CASSRDRGNYEQYF
clone size: .; D gene: .; V gene: TRBV15; CDR3 length: 15; J gene: TRBJ2-1; CDR3 DNA: TGTGCCACCAGCAGAGAAATCGGGGTATACAATGAGCAGTTCTTC; CDR3 protein: CATSREIGVYNEQFF
clone size: .; D gene: .; V gene: TRBV19; CDR3 length: 14; J gene: TRBJ1-5; CDR3 DNA: TGTGCCAGTTTCCCCGGGTCGACGAATCAGCCCCAGCATTTT; CDR3 protein: CASFPGSTNQPQHF
clone size: medium-sized; D gene: .; V gene: TRBV15; CDR3 length: 17; J gene: TRBJ1-4; CDR3 DNA: TGTGCCACCAGCATAACAGGGTTGGGGGGGCCAAATGAAAAACTGTTTTTT; CDR3 protein: CATSITGLGGPNEKLFF
clone size: .; D gene: TRBD1; V gene: TRBV2; CDR3 length: 14; J gene: TRBJ1-2; CDR3 DNA: TGTGCCAGCAGGGAACCGGGACAGGGGAGTGGCTACACCTTC; CDR3 protein: CASREPGQGSGYTF
clone size: .; D gene: .; V gene: TRBV25-1; CDR3 length: 17; J gene: TRBJ2-1; CDR3 DNA: TGTGCCAGCAGTGACCACATGACGGACTACCCAAACAATGAGCAGTTCTTC; CDR3 protein: CASSDHMTDYPNNEQFF
clone size: .; D gene: .; V gene: TRBV2; CDR3 length: 14; J gene: TRBJ1-6; CDR3 DNA: TGTGCCAGCAGTGAAGCGAGGGGAGGATCACCCCTCCACTTT; CDR3 protein: CASSEARGGSPLHF
clone size: few; D gene: .; V gene: TRBV9; CDR3 length: 14; J gene: TRBJ2-3; CDR3 DNA: TGTGCCAGCAGCGTAGATCCTAGGCTAGATACGCAGTATTTT; CDR3 protein: CASSVDPRLDTQYF
clone size: .; D gene: .; V gene: TRBV29-1; CDR3 length: 16; J gene: TRBJ2-3; CDR3 DNA: TGCAGCGTTGATGCGAGGGAGTTGGCCATCGCAGATACGCAGTATTTT; CDR3 protein: CSVDARELAIADTQYF
clone size: .; D gene: TRBD1; V gene: TRBV18; CDR3 length: 13; J gene: TRBJ2-5; CDR3 DNA: TGTGCCAGCTCGCAGGGGGTTCAAGAGACCCAGTACTTC; CDR3 protein: CASSQGVQETQYF
clone size: .; D gene: .; V gene: TRBV7-9; CDR3 length: 14; J gene: TRBJ1-6; CDR3 DNA: TGTGCCAGCAGCTCGGTCCAAAGTAATTCACCCCTCCACTTT; CDR3 protein: CASSSVQSNSPLHF
clone size: .; D gene: .; V gene: TRBV18; CDR3 length: 14; J gene: TRBJ1-2; CDR3 DNA: TGTGCCAGCTCACCACAGGGGTCCAACTATGGCTACACCTTC; CDR3 protein: CASSPQGSNYGYTF
clone size: .; D gene: .; V gene: TRBV5-1; CDR3 length: 14; J gene: TRBJ1-6; CDR3 DNA: TGCGCCAGCAGTCCCGGGATCAATAATTCACCCCTCCACTTT; CDR3 protein: CASSPGINNSPLHF
clone size: .; D gene: .; V gene: TRBV16; CDR3 length: 12; J gene: TRBJ1-1; CDR3 DNA: TGTGCCAGCAGCCAATCCACGCACAAAGCTTTCTTT; CDR3 protein: CASSQSTHKAFF